This record concerns one T cell receptor beta chain sequence. No antigen is known for it. The data derive from a study of CD8+CD57+ T cells in acquired aplastic anemia. Across the study: DNA per sorted CD4+ or CD8+ sample ranged roughly 0.19 to 30 ug, averaging around 3.1 ug.

CDR3 and TCR beta VDJ profiling relied on a genomic DNA template. TCRdb reprocessed the reads via MiXCR and lists one record per CDR3 protein. This sample carries around 200,000 distinct CDR3 sequences, about 44% of them seen once, and the ten largest clones take over 10%. Only patients with CD8+CD57+ cell expansion on flow cytometry were chosen for sequencing. No patient had been given any therapy when blood was sampled. The study, taken as a whole, reports: Statistical testing detected no significant gap in CD8+ Simpson's diversity between patients and controls. Patients and controls turned out to have twenty-nine CD8+ CDR3 sequences in common.

Germline CDR1 reads SGHAT; CDR2 reads FQNNGV. This CDR3 contains 18 residues. Trimming took 4 bases from V and 0 from J; bases not matched to a gene: 12. V gene TRBV11-2 combines with J gene TRBJ1-5; 7 nucleotides agree with TRBD1. Sequenced: sorted CD4+, CD8+, or CD8+CD57+ T cells (not recorded which) from PBMCs. The TCR was taken from a human donor with aplastic anemia. The CDR3 DNA reads as TGTGCCAGCAGCTCCGGCTCGGGCGGGACAGCTAGCAATCAGCCCCAGCATTTT. Translated: CASSSGSGGTASNQPQHF.